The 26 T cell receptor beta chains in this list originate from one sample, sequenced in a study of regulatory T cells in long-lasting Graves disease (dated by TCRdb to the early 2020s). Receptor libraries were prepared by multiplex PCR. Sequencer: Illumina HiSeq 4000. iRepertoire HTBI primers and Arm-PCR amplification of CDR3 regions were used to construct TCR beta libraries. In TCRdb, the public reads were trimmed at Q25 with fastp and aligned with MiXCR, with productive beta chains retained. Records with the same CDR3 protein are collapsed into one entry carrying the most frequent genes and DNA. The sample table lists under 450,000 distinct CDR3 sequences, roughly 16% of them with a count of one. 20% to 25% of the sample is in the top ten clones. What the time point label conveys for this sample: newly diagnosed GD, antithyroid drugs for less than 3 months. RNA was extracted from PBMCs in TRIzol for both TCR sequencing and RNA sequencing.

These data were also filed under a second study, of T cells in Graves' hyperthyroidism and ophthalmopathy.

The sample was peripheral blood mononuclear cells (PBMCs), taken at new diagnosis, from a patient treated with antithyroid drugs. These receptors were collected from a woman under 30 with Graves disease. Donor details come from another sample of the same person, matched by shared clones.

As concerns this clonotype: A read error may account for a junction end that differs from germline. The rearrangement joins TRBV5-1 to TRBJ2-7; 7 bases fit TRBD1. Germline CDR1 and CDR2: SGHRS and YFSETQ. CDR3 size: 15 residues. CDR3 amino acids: CASSPTGDSSYEQYF. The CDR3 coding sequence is TGTGCCAGCAGCCCAACAGGGGACAGCTCCTACGAGCAGTACTTC.

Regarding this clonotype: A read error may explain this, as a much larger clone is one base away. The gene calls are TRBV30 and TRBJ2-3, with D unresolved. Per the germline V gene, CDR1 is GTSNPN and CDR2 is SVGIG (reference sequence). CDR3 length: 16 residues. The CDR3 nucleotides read TGTGGCTGGAGTTTCACCGGTGGTGGGGACACAGATACGCAGTATTTT. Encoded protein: CGWSFTGGGDTDTQYF.

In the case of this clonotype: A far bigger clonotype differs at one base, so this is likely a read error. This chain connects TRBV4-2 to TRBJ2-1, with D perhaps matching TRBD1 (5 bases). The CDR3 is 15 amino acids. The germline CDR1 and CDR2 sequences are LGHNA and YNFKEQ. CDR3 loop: CASSALRVTYNEQLF. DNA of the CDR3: TGTGCCAGCAGTGCCCTCAGGGTTACCTACAATGAGCAGCTCTTC.

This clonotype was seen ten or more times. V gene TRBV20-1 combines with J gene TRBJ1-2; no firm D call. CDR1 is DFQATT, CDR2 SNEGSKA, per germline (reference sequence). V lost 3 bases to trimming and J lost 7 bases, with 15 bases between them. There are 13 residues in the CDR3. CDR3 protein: CSARERYEGGYTF. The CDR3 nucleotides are TGCAGTGCTAGGGAGCGGTATGAAGGTGGCTACACCTTC.

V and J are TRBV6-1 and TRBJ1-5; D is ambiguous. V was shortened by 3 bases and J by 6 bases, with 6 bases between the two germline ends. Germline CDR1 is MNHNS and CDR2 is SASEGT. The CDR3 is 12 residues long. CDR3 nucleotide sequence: TGTGCCAGCAGTGATGTGACTCAGCCCCAGCATTTT. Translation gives CASSDVTQPQHF.

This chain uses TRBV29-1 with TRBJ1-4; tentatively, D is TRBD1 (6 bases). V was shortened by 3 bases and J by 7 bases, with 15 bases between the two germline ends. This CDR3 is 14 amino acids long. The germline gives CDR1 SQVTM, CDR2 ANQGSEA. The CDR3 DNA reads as TGCAGCGTTGATAGGGGGACAAGGGGTGAAAAACTGTTTTTT. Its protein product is CSVDRGTRGEKLFF.

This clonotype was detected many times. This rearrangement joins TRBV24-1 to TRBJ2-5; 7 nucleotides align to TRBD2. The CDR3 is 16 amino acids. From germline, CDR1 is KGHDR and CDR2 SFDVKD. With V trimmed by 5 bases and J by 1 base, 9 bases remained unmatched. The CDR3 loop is CATSGGGKRLQETQYF. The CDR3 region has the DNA TGTGCCACCAGTGGGGGGGGAAAAAGGCTCCAAGAGACCCAGTACTTC.

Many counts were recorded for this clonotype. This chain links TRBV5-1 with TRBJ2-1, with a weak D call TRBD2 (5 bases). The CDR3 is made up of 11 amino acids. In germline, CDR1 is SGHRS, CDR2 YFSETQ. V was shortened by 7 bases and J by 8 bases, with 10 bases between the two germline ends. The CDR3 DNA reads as TGCGCCAGCGGTACTAGTCATGAGCAGTTCTTC. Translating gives CASGTSHEQFF.

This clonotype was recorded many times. This chain's CDR3 is CASSQLAGGGGYYEQYF. The CDR3, as DNA: TGTGCCAGCAGCCAACTAGCGGGAGGTGGTGGGTACTACGAGCAGTACTTC. The chain combines TRBV11-2 with TRBJ2-7; 12 bases line up with TRBD2. In germline, CDR1 is SGHAT, CDR2 FQNNGV. The CDR3 runs 17 residues. The J segment lost 3 bases and the V segment lost 5 bases, leaving 11 bases of the junction unmatched.

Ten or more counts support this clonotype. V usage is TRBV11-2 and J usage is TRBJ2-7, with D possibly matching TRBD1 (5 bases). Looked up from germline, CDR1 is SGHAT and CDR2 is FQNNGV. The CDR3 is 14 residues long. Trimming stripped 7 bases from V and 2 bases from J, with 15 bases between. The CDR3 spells CASIQGWPAYEQYF. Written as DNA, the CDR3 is TGTGCCAGCATCCAGGGCTGGCCAGCCTACGAGCAGTACTTC. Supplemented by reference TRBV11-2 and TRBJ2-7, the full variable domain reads EAGVAQSPRYKIIEKRQSVAFWCNPISGHATLYWYQQILGQGPKLLIQFQNNGVVDDSQLPKDRFSAERLKGVDSTLKIQPAKLEDSAVYLCASIQGWPAYEQYFGPGTRLTVT.

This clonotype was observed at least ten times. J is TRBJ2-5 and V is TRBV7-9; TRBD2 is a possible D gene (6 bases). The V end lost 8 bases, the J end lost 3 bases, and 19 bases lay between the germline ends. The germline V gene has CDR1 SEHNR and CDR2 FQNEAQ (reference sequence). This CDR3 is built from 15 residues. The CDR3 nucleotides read TGTGCCAGCTCCGGAGGGTTGAGGGACGAAGAGACCCAGTACTTC. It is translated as CASSGGLRDEETQYF.

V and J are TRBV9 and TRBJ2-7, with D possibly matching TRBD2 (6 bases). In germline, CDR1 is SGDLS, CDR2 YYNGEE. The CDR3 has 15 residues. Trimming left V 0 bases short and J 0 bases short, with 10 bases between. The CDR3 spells CASSVGDSLSYEQYF. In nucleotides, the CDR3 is TGTGCCAGCAGCGTAGGGGACTCGCTCTCCTACGAGCAGTACTTC.

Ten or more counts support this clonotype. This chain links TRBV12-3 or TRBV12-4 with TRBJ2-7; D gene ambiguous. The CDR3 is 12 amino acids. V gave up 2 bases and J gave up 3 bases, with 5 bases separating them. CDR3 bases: TGTGCCAGCAGTTTAATGGGCTACGAGCAGTACTTC. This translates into CASSLMGYEQYF.

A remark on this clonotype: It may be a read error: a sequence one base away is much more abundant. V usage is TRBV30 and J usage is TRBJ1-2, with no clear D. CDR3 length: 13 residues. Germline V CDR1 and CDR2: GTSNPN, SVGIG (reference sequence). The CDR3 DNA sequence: TGTGCCTGGAGTGGAGGGCTAGGGTATGGCTGCACCTTC. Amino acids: CAWSGGLGYGCTF.

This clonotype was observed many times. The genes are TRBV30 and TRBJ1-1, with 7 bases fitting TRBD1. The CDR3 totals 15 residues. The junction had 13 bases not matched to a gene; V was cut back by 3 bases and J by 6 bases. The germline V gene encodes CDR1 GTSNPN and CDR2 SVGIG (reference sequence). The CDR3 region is CAWSRGGASYAEAFF. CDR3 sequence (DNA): TGTGCCTGGAGCAGAGGGGGCGCGAGTTACGCTGAAGCTTTCTTT.

CDR3 residues: CASSLTLGIAHQPQHF. In nucleotides, the CDR3 is TGTGCCAGCAGTTTAACACTGGGGATCGCGCATCAGCCCCAGCATTTT. V gene TRBV27 combines with J gene TRBJ1-5; D is ambiguous. V lost 2 bases and J lost 5, with 16 bases in between. This CDR3 has 16 amino acids. Per the germline V gene, CDR1 is MNHEY and CDR2 is SMNVEV (reference sequence).

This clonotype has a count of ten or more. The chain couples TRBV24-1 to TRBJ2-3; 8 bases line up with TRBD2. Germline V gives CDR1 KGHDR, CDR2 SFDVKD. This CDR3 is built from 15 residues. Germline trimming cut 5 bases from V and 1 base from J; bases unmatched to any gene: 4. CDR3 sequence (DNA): TGTGCCACCAGTGCCGGGGGGGAACGCACAGATACGCAGTATTTT. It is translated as CATSAGGERTDTQYF.

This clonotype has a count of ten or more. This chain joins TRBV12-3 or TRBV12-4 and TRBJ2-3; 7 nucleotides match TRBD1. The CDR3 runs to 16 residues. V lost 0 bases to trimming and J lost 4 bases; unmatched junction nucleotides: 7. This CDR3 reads CASSLAETGFSDTQYF. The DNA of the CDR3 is TGTGCCAGCAGTTTAGCAGAGACAGGGTTTTCAGATACGCAGTATTTT.

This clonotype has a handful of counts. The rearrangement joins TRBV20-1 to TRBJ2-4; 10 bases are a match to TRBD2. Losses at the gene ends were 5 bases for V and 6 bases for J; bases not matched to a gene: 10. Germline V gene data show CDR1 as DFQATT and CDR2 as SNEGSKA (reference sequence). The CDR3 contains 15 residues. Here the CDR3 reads CSAAEAGGPGNIQYF. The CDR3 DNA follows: TGCAGTGCTGCAGAAGCGGGAGGGCCCGGAAACATTCAGTACTTC.

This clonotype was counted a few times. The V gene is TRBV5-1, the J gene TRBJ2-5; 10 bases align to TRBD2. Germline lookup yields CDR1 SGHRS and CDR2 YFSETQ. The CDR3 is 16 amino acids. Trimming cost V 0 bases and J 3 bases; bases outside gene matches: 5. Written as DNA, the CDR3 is TGCGCCAGCAGCTTGGGAGCGGGGGGGACGGAAGAGACCCAGTACTTC. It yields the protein CASSLGAGGTEETQYF.

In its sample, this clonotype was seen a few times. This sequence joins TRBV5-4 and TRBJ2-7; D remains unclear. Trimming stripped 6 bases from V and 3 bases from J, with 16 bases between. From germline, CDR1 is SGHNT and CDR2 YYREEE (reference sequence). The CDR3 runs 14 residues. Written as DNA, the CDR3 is TGTGCCAGCAAGCCCATGGATGGAGACTACGAGCAGTACTTC. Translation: CASKPMDGDYEQYF.

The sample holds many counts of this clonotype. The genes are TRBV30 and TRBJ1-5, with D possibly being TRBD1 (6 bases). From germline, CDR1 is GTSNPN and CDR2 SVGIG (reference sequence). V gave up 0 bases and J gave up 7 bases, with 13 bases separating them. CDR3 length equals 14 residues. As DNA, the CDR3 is TGTGCCTGGAGTGTACAAACAGGGCGACAGCCCCAGCATTTT. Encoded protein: CAWSVQTGRQPQHF. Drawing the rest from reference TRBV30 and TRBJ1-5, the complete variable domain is SQTIHQWPATLVQPVGSPLSLECTVEGTSNPNLYWYRQAAGRGLQLLFYSVGIGQISSEVPQNLSASRPQDRQFILSSKKLLLSDSGFYLCAWSVQTGRQPQHFGDGTRLSIL.

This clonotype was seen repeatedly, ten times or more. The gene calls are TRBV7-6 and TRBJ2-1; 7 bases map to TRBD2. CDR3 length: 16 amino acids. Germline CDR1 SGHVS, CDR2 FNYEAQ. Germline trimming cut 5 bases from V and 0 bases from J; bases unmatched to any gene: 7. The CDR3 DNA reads TGTGCCAGCAGCCGTTTCGGGGGGAGCTCCTACAATGAGCAGTTCTTC. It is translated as CASSRFGGSSYNEQFF.

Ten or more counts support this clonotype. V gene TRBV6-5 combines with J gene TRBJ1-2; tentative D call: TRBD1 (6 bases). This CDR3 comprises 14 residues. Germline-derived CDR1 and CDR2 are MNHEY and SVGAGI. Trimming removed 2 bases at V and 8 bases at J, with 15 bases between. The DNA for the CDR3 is TGTGCCAGCAGTTACGGTCGGGGGGCGCAGGGCTACACCTTC. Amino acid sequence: CASSYGRGAQGYTF.

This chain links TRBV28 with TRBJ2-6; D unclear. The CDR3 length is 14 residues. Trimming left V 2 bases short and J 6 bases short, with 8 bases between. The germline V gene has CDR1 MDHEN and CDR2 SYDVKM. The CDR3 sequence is CASSLIVAANVLTF. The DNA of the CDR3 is TGTGCCAGCAGTTTAATAGTTGCGGCCAACGTCCTGACTTTC.

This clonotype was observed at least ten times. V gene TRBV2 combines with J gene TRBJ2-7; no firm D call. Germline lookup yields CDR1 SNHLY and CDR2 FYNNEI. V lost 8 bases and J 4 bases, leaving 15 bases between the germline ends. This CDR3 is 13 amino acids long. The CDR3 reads CASRNPLAYEQYF. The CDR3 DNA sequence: TGTGCCAGCCGGAACCCCTTGGCGTACGAGCAGTACTTC.